This entry describes one T cell receptor (beta chain). Germline V lookup: CDR1 MDHEN, CDR2 SYDVKM. Trimming cost V 1 base and J 7 bases, with 11 bases left between them. CDR3 length: 13 residues. This record comes from a study of radiotherapy plus CTLA-4 blockade in lung cancer. The table came from immunoSEQ multiplex PCR; TCRdb's copy has only in-frame clones and leaves some out. This sample has about 95,000 clones, with around 83% found just once. V gene TRBV28 combines with J gene TRBJ2-7, with D possibly matching TRBD2 (6 bases). Sequenced here: peripheral blood, sampled from a patient treated with radiotherapy plus ipilimumab. This clonotype was obtained from a human donor with non-small cell lung cancer who had a partial response to radiotherapy plus ipilimumab. CDR3 loop: CASSLSGEWEQYF. The DNA of the CDR3 is TGTGCCAGCAGTTTATCGGGGGAGTGGGAGCAGTACTTC.